This T cell receptor (beta chain) came from a study of cytomegalovirus exposure and HLA in healthy donors. Study observations and caveats: Researchers counted 164 TCR beta chains as cytomegalovirus-associated. The tendency of first-cohort TCR clusters to co-occur in the roughly 130 validation repertoires was the finding of a later analysis. The classifier was said to identify cytomegalovirus status with high specificity and sensitivity.

To note about this clone: The antigen is undetermined.

Germline values: CDR1 SEHNR, CDR2 FQNEAQ (reference sequence). The V end lost 5 bases, the J end lost 5 bases, and 15 bases lay between the germline ends. The CDR3 consists of 14 residues. Assay: immunoSEQ multiplex PCR; the TCRdb copy retains only in-frame clones and omits some. The sample shows 70,000 to 95,000 clones, approximately 93% of them seen only once. Sequences were obtained from PBMCs. This TCR was sampled from a woman aged 25 to 45 in good health and CMV-seronegative. The chain is built from TRBV7-9 and TRBJ1-2; D unclear. Written as DNA, the CDR3 is TGTGCCAGCAGCCTTAGGAGTATCCCGTATGGCTACACCTTC. Amino acids: CASSLRSIPYGYTF.